Following are 15 T cell receptor beta chains from one sample sequenced in a study of CD8 T cells in Susac syndrome. Roughly 0.45 to 1 ug RNA was reverse transcribed with random hexamers. One entry per CDR3 protein, called by TCRdb with MiXCR from the immunoSEQ multiplex PCR reads. The table lists about 150,000 distinct CDR3 sequences, around 95% of them singletons. Sequencing was done on a sample of CD8+ T cells from PBMCs. The receptors shown here come from a human donor with multiple sclerosis.

The chain recombines TRBV19 with TRBJ1-5; no definite D call. This CDR3 has 12 amino acids. CDR1 is LNHDA and CDR2 is SQIVND in the germline V gene (reference sequence). The V end was cut by 4 bases, the J end by 2 bases, with 3 bases between. The CDR3 DNA follows: TGTGCCAGTAGTACCGGCAATCAGCCCCAGCATTTT. This gives the protein CASSTGNQPQHF.

This clonotype was found once. The chain is built from TRBV2 and TRBJ2-3, with D tentatively TRBD2 (5 bases). This CDR3 spans 13 amino acids. CDR1 is SNHLY, CDR2 FYNNEI, per germline. CDR3 in DNA: TGTGTGAGTGGTAGCGCCGGCACAGATACGCAGTATTTT. It is translated as CVSGSAGTDTQYF.

The J gene is TRBJ1-5, the V gene TRBV30, with D unresolved. V was clipped by 4 bases and J by 4 bases, with 8 bases between them. CDR3 length: 12 amino acids. Germline CDR1 is GTSNPN and CDR2 is SVGIG (reference sequence). This CDR3 is CAWTIGNQPQHF. The DNA of the CDR3 is TGTGCCTGGACAATAGGAAATCAGCCCCAGCATTTT.

The rearrangement joins TRBV5-6 to TRBJ2-7; tentatively, D is TRBD2 (5 bases). This CDR3 has 13 amino acids. The V and J ends lost 1 base and 0 bases respectively, with 5 bases between them. Germline CDR1 and CDR2: SGHDT and YYEEEE. Here the CDR3 DNA reads TGTGCCAGCAGCTTGCTAGCCTCCTACGAGCAGTACGTC. This sequence encodes CASSLLASYEQYV.

This clonotype was recorded a few times. V and J are TRBV5-6 and TRBJ2-7; no clear D. Germline V CDR1 and CDR2: SGHDT, YYEEEE. The CDR3 has 13 residues. Trimming took 3 bases from V and 3 from J, leaving 10 bases between them. This chain's CDR3 is CASSWYSDYEQYF. DNA for the CDR3: TGTGCCAGCAGCTGGTACTCGGACTACGAGCAGTACTTC.

This sequence joins TRBV9 and TRBJ2-7; 7 nucleotides match TRBD1. The CDR3 is made up of 15 amino acids. Germline lookup yields CDR1 SGDLS and CDR2 YYNGEE. V lost 0 bases and J lost 3; bases outside the gene matches: 6. CDR3 sequence: CASSVGGGDLYEQYF. CDR3 coding DNA: TGTGCCAGCAGCGTAGGAGGGGGCGACCTCTACGAGCAGTACTTC.

The CDR3 is CSVEAPEAFF. CDR3 sequence (DNA): TGCAGCGTTGAAGCCCCTGAAGCTTTCTTT. The chain uses TRBV29-1 and TRBJ1-1; no firm D call. Germline CDR1 SQVTM, CDR2 ANQGSEA. CDR3 length: 10 amino acids. Trimming shortened V by 1 base and J by 6 bases, and 3 bases separated the two germline ends.

This chain joins TRBV4-1 and TRBJ1-5; TRBD1 is a possible D gene (6 bases). The germline V gene has CDR1 MGHRA and CDR2 YSYEKL. There are 14 residues in the CDR3. V dropped 0 bases and J dropped 10 bases, with 13 bases sitting between them. The CDR3 sequence: CASSQDVGGSPQHF. CDR3 DNA sequence: TGCGCCAGCAGCCAAGATGTGGGGGGCAGCCCCCAGCATTTT.

This sequence joins TRBV20-1 and TRBJ1-6, with D possibly matching TRBD1 (6 bases). The CDR3 is 14 residues long. Trimming left V 0 bases short and J 9 bases short, with 12 bases between. The germline V gene encodes CDR1 DFQATT and CDR2 SNEGSKA (reference sequence). The CDR3 coding sequence is TGCAGTGCTAGAGACAGGGGCCTGGCTTCACCCCTCCACTTT. It is translated as CSARDRGLASPLHF.

The chain combines TRBV13 with TRBJ1-2; D not resolved. CDR1 is PRHDT and CDR2 is FYEKMQ in the germline V gene (reference sequence). V was cut by 0 bases and J by 9 bases, with 11 bases left in between. The length of the CDR3 is 13 residues. CDR3 coding DNA: TGTGCCAGCAGCTTAGGCACCCAACCCCGCTACACCTTC. This sequence encodes CASSLGTQPRYTF.

The chain recombines TRBV24-1 with TRBJ2-5; D is unresolved. This CDR3 has 11 residues. Germline V gene lookup returns CDR1 KGHDR and CDR2 SFDVKD. Trimming shortened V by 3 bases and J by 5 bases, and 3 bases separated the two germline ends. For the CDR3, the DNA is TGTGCCACCAGTGATACGGAGACCCAGTACTTC. Translation gives CATSDTETQYF.

The rearrangement uses TRBV5-1 and TRBJ2-7; 8 bases agree with TRBD2. Germline CDR1 reads SGHRS; CDR2 reads YFSETQ. This CDR3 comprises 16 residues. With 4 bases clipped from V and 1 base from J, the junction kept 10 bases outside the gene matches. The CDR3 nucleotides read TGCGCCAGCAGCCCCTCGGTAGCGGGACCATCCTACGAGCAGTACTTC. The encoded protein is CASSPSVAGPSYEQYF.

V gene TRBV15 combines with J gene TRBJ2-7; perhaps TRBD1 as D (5 bases). The CDR3 is made up of 12 amino acids. V was clipped by 0 bases and J by 7 bases, with 7 bases between them. Germline values: CDR1 LNHNV, CDR2 YYDKDF (reference sequence). Here the CDR3 reads CATSREGREQYF. The DNA for the CDR3 is TGTGCCACCAGCAGAGAGGGGCGGGAGCAGTACTTC.

The chain uses TRBV5-4 and TRBJ2-7; D not resolved. The CDR3 contains 15 residues. Germline CDR1 and CDR2: SGHNT and YYREEE (reference sequence). Trimming stripped 1 base from V and 4 bases from J, with 15 bases between. CDR3 sequence reads: CASSLSGSTEYEQYV. CDR3 coding DNA: TGTGCCAGCAGCTTGTCAGGCTCGACGGAGTACGAGCAGTACGTC.

CDR3 sequence reads: CASSPLQGPRSKYF. The CDR3 nucleotides read TGTGCCAGCAGCCCTTTACAGGGGCCCCGATCGAAGTATTTT. The chain has TRBV13 and TRBJ2-3; the match to TRBD1 covers 7 bases. J was trimmed by 13 bases and V by 5 bases; bases with no gene match: 15. The CDR3 has 14 residues. Germline values: CDR1 PRHDT, CDR2 FYEKMQ (reference sequence).